Listed below are T cell receptor beta chains from one sample, sequenced in a study of OX40 agonist ivuxolimab in advanced cancers. Generated by immunoSEQ multiplex PCR, the TCRdb table keeps only in-frame clones and is missing some. The sample consists of 25,000 to 30,000 clones, roughly four fifths of them appearing once. The sample in question was CD4+ or CD8+ T cells sorted from blood, obtained in a trial of the OX40 agonist ivuxolimab. The receptor source for this set is an adult with an advanced solid tumor such as melanoma, head and neck, liver or kidney cancer. Each CDR3 is given with its conserved first and last residue. Fields, in order: clone size, V gene, J gene, D gene, CDR3 DNA, CDR3 protein. A D gene is named only where the DNA matches it firmly. Some rows have no size entry. The others give once, few or many, or a class for an expanded clone.

clone_size: -
v_call: TRBV5-4
j_call: TRBJ1-1
d_call: -
cdr3_nt: TGTGCCAGCAGCCTAAGAACAGAAATCCCTGAAGCTTTCTTT
cdr3_aa: CASSLRTEIPEAFF

clone_size: -
v_call: TRBV19
j_call: TRBJ2-1
d_call: TRBD2
cdr3_nt: TGTGCCAGTAGTTTTAGCGGGGGAACCTACAATGAGCAGTTCTTC
cdr3_aa: CASSFSGGTYNEQFF

clone_size: -
v_call: TRBV5-1
j_call: TRBJ2-3
d_call: TRBD2
cdr3_nt: TGCGCCAGCAGCTTCTGGGGACTAGCGACAGATACGCAGTATTTT
cdr3_aa: CASSFWGLATDTQYF

clone_size: -
v_call: TRBV2
j_call: TRBJ2-3
d_call: -
cdr3_nt: TGTGCCAGCAGTGAAATAGCCTTGGAGACAGATACGCAGTATTTT
cdr3_aa: CASSEIALETDTQYF

clone_size: -
v_call: TRBV27
j_call: TRBJ2-1
d_call: -
cdr3_nt: TGTGCCAGCAGTTTAACGGCGGGTAGCTACAATGAGCAGTTCTTC
cdr3_aa: CASSLTAGSYNEQFF

clone_size: few
v_call: TRBV11-2
j_call: TRBJ2-7
d_call: TRBD1
cdr3_nt: TGTGCCAGCAGCTTAGATCCAGGGGGATACTACGAGCAGTACTTC
cdr3_aa: CASSLDPGGYYEQYF

clone_size: -
v_call: TRBV28
j_call: TRBJ2-7
d_call: TRBD1
cdr3_nt: TGTGCCAGCAGTCAGGGGGCCTACGAGCAGTACTTC
cdr3_aa: CASSQGAYEQYF

clone_size: -
v_call: TRBV28
j_call: TRBJ2-7
d_call: -
cdr3_nt: TGTGCCAGCAGAGGAGAACAACTCTCCTACGAGCAGTACTTC
cdr3_aa: CASRGEQLSYEQYF

clone_size: few
v_call: TRBV30
j_call: TRBJ2-3
d_call: TRBD2
cdr3_nt: TGTGCCTGGGGCGGGGGGCGAGCAGATACGCAGTATTTT
cdr3_aa: CAWGGGRADTQYF

clone_size: -
v_call: TRBV28
j_call: TRBJ2-7
d_call: -
cdr3_nt: TGTGCCAGCAGTTTTGATACCTACGAGCAGTACTTC
cdr3_aa: CASSFDTYEQYF

clone_size: -
v_call: TRBV4-1
j_call: TRBJ2-7
d_call: TRBD2
cdr3_nt: TGCGCCAGCAGCCAGGGGGGGGGTCCATACGAGCAGTACTTC
cdr3_aa: CASSQGGGPYEQYF

clone_size: -
v_call: TRBV28
j_call: TRBJ2-2
d_call: TRBD2
cdr3_nt: TGTGCCAGCAGTGTACTAGCGGCCCTATCTATGGCCGGGGAGCTGTTTTTT
cdr3_aa: CASSVLAALSMAGELFF

clone_size: -
v_call: TRBV29-1
j_call: TRBJ2-1
d_call: TRBD2
cdr3_nt: TGCAGCGTAACTAGCGGGGGTTACAATGAGCAGTTCTTC
cdr3_aa: CSVTSGGYNEQFF

clone_size: -
v_call: TRBV5-8
j_call: TRBJ2-7
d_call: TRBD1
cdr3_nt: TGTGCCAGCAGCGGACGGGACAGAGCCTCCTACGAGCAGTACTTC
cdr3_aa: CASSGRDRASYEQYF

clone_size: -
v_call: TRBV5-4
j_call: TRBJ2-7
d_call: -
cdr3_nt: TGTGCCAGCAGCTTGCTCGGGACGCTCTCCTACGAGCAGTACTTC
cdr3_aa: CASSLLGTLSYEQYF

clone_size: -
v_call: TRBV2
j_call: TRBJ2-5
d_call: -
cdr3_nt: TGTGCCAGCAGTGGAGTCGGCGCGAGGACCCAGTACTTC
cdr3_aa: CASSGVGARTQYF

clone_size: -
v_call: TRBV4-1
j_call: TRBJ2-7
d_call: -
cdr3_nt: TGCGCCAGCAGCCAAGCCACCACAGGGACCTCCTACGAGCAGTACTTC
cdr3_aa: CASSQATTGTSYEQYF

clone_size: few
v_call: TRBV2
j_call: TRBJ2-5
d_call: TRBD1
cdr3_nt: TGTGCCAGCATTAACCCCGGGACAGGCTTAACCCAGTACTTC
cdr3_aa: CASINPGTGLTQYF

clone_size: -
v_call: TRBV7-9
j_call: TRBJ2-1
d_call: TRBD2
cdr3_nt: TGTGCCAGCAGCCCTCGGGAGGGCCCTTACAATGAGCAGTTCTTC
cdr3_aa: CASSPREGPYNEQFF

clone_size: once
v_call: TRBV7-6
j_call: TRBJ1-5
d_call: -
cdr3_nt: TGTGCCAGCAGTAGTGGGGCAGGAGGGGATCAGCCCCAGCATTTT
cdr3_aa: CASSSGAGGDQPQHF

clone_size: -
v_call: TRBV5-5
j_call: TRBJ2-1
d_call: -
cdr3_nt: TGTGCCAGCAGCCCACAGTTACGGTACAATGAGCAGTTCTTC
cdr3_aa: CASSPQLRYNEQFF

clone_size: -
v_call: TRBV5-6
j_call: TRBJ2-3
d_call: -
cdr3_nt: TGTGCCAGCAGCTTGGGGGTTCGGGACGGAATTCTCACAGATACGCAGTATTTT
cdr3_aa: CASSLGVRDGILTDTQYF

clone_size: -
v_call: TRBV14
j_call: TRBJ2-2
d_call: TRBD2
cdr3_nt: TGTGCCAGCAGCCACACCTCAGGCGGGGGTTTTGCCGGGGAGCTGTTTTTT
cdr3_aa: CASSHTSGGGFAGELFF

clone_size: few
v_call: TRBV2
j_call: TRBJ2-3
d_call: TRBD2
cdr3_nt: TGTGCCAGCATTTTAGCGGGATACCGCACAGATACGCAGTATTTT
cdr3_aa: CASILAGYRTDTQYF

clone_size: -
v_call: TRBV7-3
j_call: TRBJ2-1
d_call: -
cdr3_nt: TGTGCCAGCAGCTCAGGGGTAGCAGGGTTCAATGAGCAGTTCTTC
cdr3_aa: CASSSGVAGFNEQFF

clone_size: -
v_call: TRBV2
j_call: TRBJ1-6
d_call: -
cdr3_nt: TGTGCCAGCAGTGAAGTAGTCTGGGTTTCACCCCTCCACTTT
cdr3_aa: CASSEVVWVSPLHF

clone_size: -
v_call: TRBV19
j_call: TRBJ1-3
d_call: -
cdr3_nt: TGTGCCAGTAGTACCACCCCGGACAGAACTGGAAACACCATATATTTT
cdr3_aa: CASSTTPDRTGNTIYF

clone_size: -
v_call: TRBV15
j_call: TRBJ1-2
d_call: TRBD1
cdr3_nt: TGTGCCACCAGCCCGGACAGGTTGCTATTTGGCTACACCTTC
cdr3_aa: CATSPDRLLFGYTF

clone_size: -
v_call: TRBV28
j_call: TRBJ2-4
d_call: -
cdr3_nt: TGTGCCAGCAGTCCTAACCCGGGGGAAGCCAAAAACATTCAGTACTTC
cdr3_aa: CASSPNPGEAKNIQYF

clone_size: -
v_call: TRBV30
j_call: TRBJ2-7
d_call: TRBD1
cdr3_nt: TGTGCCTGGAGTGCCGGGACAGGGTACGAGCAGTACTTC
cdr3_aa: CAWSAGTGYEQYF

clone_size: medium-sized
v_call: TRBV27
j_call: TRBJ1-1
d_call: -
cdr3_nt: TGTGCCAGCAGTTTATCGAGTTTCGGTGTCACTGAAGCTTTCTTT
cdr3_aa: CASSLSSFGVTEAFF

clone_size: -
v_call: TRBV7-2
j_call: TRBJ2-5
d_call: -
cdr3_nt: TGTGCCAGCAGCTTAGGGGGGGGCTGGGTCGAGACCCAGTACTTC
cdr3_aa: CASSLGGGWVETQYF

clone_size: once
v_call: TRBV5-6
j_call: TRBJ2-7
d_call: -
cdr3_nt: TGTGCCAGCAGCTTGACGGCGTCCTACGAGCAGTACTTC
cdr3_aa: CASSLTASYEQYF

clone_size: -
v_call: TRBV4-1
j_call: TRBJ2-3
d_call: TRBD2
cdr3_nt: TGCGCCAGCAGCCAAGCAGGTTCGGTAGAATTGGCGGGAGGGGCAGATACGCAGTATTTT
cdr3_aa: CASSQAGSVELAGGADTQYF

clone_size: -
v_call: TRBV5-4
j_call: TRBJ1-1
d_call: -
cdr3_nt: TGTGCCAGCAGCTTGGAGGGTATCGCTTGGACTGAAGCTTTCTTT
cdr3_aa: CASSLEGIAWTEAFF

clone_size: -
v_call: TRBV30
j_call: TRBJ2-1
d_call: -
cdr3_nt: TGTGCCTGGAGTGGCGGAGGGCCCCCCTTTTACAATGAGCAGTTCTTC
cdr3_aa: CAWSGGGPPFYNEQFF

clone_size: -
v_call: TRBV9
j_call: TRBJ2-1
d_call: TRBD1
cdr3_nt: TGTGCCAGCAGCCCAAAGTCAGGGGGATACTACAATGAGCAGTTCTTC
cdr3_aa: CASSPKSGGYYNEQFF

clone_size: -
v_call: TRBV6-5
j_call: TRBJ1-5
d_call: -
cdr3_nt: TGTGCCAGCAGTTACTCTATTTATAGCAATCAGCCCCAGCATTTT
cdr3_aa: CASSYSIYSNQPQHF

clone_size: -
v_call: TRBV9
j_call: TRBJ1-6
d_call: -
cdr3_nt: TGTGCCAGCAGCGTAGCGATGGCTTCACCCCTCCACTTT
cdr3_aa: CASSVAMASPLHF

clone_size: -
v_call: TRBV27
j_call: TRBJ2-1
d_call: TRBD2
cdr3_nt: TGTGCCAGCAGTTTATGGGGCGGGAGAGCTCAGTTCTTC
cdr3_aa: CASSLWGGRAQFF

clone_size: -
v_call: TRBV7-2
j_call: TRBJ1-2
d_call: -
cdr3_nt: TGTGCCAGCAGACCCTATGGGATTGCTTTCTATGGCTACACCTTC
cdr3_aa: CASRPYGIAFYGYTF

clone_size: -
v_call: TRBV7-8
j_call: TRBJ1-5
d_call: -
cdr3_nt: TGTGCCAGCAGCCGCACGGGGGGCTCACAGCCCCAGCATTTT
cdr3_aa: CASSRTGGSQPQHF

clone_size: -
v_call: TRBV7-9
j_call: TRBJ2-7
d_call: -
cdr3_nt: TGTGCCAGCAGCTTAGACAGGAACTCCTACGAGCAGTACTTC
cdr3_aa: CASSLDRNSYEQYF

clone_size: -
v_call: TRBV5-1
j_call: TRBJ1-2
d_call: -
cdr3_nt: TGCGCCAGCAGCTTGGACGGAAGCTACACCTTC
cdr3_aa: CASSLDGSYTF

clone_size: -
v_call: TRBV10-3
j_call: TRBJ1-1
d_call: -
cdr3_nt: TGTGCCATCACCTCCGGTGTAGGTGGGGGGCATCGAGCTTTCTTT
cdr3_aa: CAITSGVGGGHRAFF

clone_size: -
v_call: TRBV5-6
j_call: TRBJ1-5
d_call: -
cdr3_nt: TGTGCCAGCAGCTTGCGGGGGGCGGGGAATCAGCCCCAGCATTTT
cdr3_aa: CASSLRGAGNQPQHF

clone_size: -
v_call: TRBV6-1
j_call: TRBJ1-2
d_call: -
cdr3_nt: TGTGCCAGCAGGAGGAGGGAGGGCTACACCTTC
cdr3_aa: CASRRREGYTF

clone_size: -
v_call: TRBV7-6
j_call: TRBJ2-1
d_call: TRBD2
cdr3_nt: TGTGCCAGCAGCTTAAGCGCTAGCGGCTCCTACAATGAGCAGTTCTTC
cdr3_aa: CASSLSASGSYNEQFF

clone_size: -
v_call: TRBV28
j_call: TRBJ2-5
d_call: TRBD2
cdr3_nt: TGTGCCAGCAGTTCTTTAGCGGGAGGATTCCAAGAGACCCAGTACTTC
cdr3_aa: CASSSLAGGFQETQYF

clone_size: few
v_call: TRBV7-2
j_call: TRBJ2-1
d_call: TRBD2
cdr3_nt: TGTGCCAGCAGCACTACTAGCGGGGGCTACAACAATGAGCAGTTCTTC
cdr3_aa: CASSTTSGGYNNEQFF

clone_size: once
v_call: TRBV5-1
j_call: TRBJ2-7
d_call: -
cdr3_nt: TGCGCCAGCAGCTTGGCAGGGGAGGGGGCATACGAGCAGTACTTC
cdr3_aa: CASSLAGEGAYEQYF

clone_size: -
v_call: TRBV5-4
j_call: TRBJ2-1
d_call: -
cdr3_nt: TGTGCCAGCAGCTTCGAACAGGAGACCTACAATGAGCAGTTCTTC
cdr3_aa: CASSFEQETYNEQFF

clone_size: -
v_call: TRBV6-1
j_call: TRBJ2-1
d_call: TRBD1
cdr3_nt: TGTGCCAGCAGTGAATACAGGGGCGGGTACAATGAGCAGTTCTTC
cdr3_aa: CASSEYRGGYNEQFF

clone_size: -
v_call: TRBV7-8
j_call: TRBJ2-2
d_call: -
cdr3_nt: TGTGCCAGCAGCCCAAAATCCACCGGGGAGCTGTTTTTT
cdr3_aa: CASSPKSTGELFF

clone_size: once
v_call: TRBV18
j_call: TRBJ2-7
d_call: TRBD1
cdr3_nt: TGTGCCAGCTCACCAAGAACAGGGGACTACGAGCAGTACTTC
cdr3_aa: CASSPRTGDYEQYF

clone_size: -
v_call: TRBV6-5
j_call: TRBJ2-2
d_call: -
cdr3_nt: TGTGCCAGCAGTTACTCTACAGGGTACACCGGGGAGCTGTTTTTT
cdr3_aa: CASSYSTGYTGELFF

clone_size: -
v_call: TRBV11-3
j_call: TRBJ2-7
d_call: TRBD1
cdr3_nt: TGTGCCAGCAGAGGGGACAGCTCCTACGAGCAGTACTTC
cdr3_aa: CASRGDSSYEQYF

clone_size: once
v_call: TRBV19
j_call: TRBJ1-6
d_call: -
cdr3_nt: TGTGCCAGTAGCACACGGTTAGGGCAGAATTCACCCCTCCACTTT
cdr3_aa: CASSTRLGQNSPLHF

clone_size: medium-sized
v_call: TRBV27
j_call: TRBJ1-1
d_call: -
cdr3_nt: TGTGCCAGCAGTTCCCAAACTGAAGCTTTCTTT
cdr3_aa: CASSSQTEAFF